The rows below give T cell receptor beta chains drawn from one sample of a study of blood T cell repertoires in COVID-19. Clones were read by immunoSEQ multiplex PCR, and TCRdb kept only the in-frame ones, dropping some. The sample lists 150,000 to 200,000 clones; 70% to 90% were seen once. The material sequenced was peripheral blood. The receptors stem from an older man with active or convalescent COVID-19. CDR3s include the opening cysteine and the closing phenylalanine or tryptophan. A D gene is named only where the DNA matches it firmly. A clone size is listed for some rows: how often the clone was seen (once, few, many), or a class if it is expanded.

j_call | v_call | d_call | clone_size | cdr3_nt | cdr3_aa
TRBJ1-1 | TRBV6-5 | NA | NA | TGTGCCAGCAGTTACTCGCGCCAGGCCAACACTGAAGCTTTCTTT | CASSYSRQANTEAFF
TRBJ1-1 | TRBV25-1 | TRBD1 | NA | TGTGCCAGCAGTGTCCACTCCGGGACAGGGGGGACTGAAGCTTTCTTT | CASSVHSGTGGTEAFF
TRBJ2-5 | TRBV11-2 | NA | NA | TGTGCCAGCAGCCCAAGGGGACTTGAAGAGACCCAGTACTTC | CASSPRGLEETQYF
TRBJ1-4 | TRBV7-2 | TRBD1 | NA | TGTGCCAGCAGCTTAGCGGGACAGGGATTAGTCGGACTAGGTGAAAAACTGTTTTTT | CASSLAGQGLVGLGEKLFF
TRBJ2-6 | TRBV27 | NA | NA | TGTGCCAGCAGTCCTAACGGGGCCAACGTCCTGACTTTC | CASSPNGANVLTF
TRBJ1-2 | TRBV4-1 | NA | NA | TGCGCCAGCAGCCAAAATACGCTTACAGGGAGCTACACCTTC | CASSQNTLTGSYTF
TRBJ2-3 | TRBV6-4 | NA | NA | TGTGCCAGCAGTAGGGGGTCTATGGGAGATACGCAGTATTTT | CASSRGSMGDTQYF
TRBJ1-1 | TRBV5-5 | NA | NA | TGTGCCAGCAGCCCAAGGACAATGAACACTGAAGCTTTCTTT | CASSPRTMNTEAFF
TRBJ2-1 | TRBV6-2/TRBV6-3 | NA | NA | TGTGCCAGCAGTTACCTCACTCGATCTGAGCAGTTCTTC | CASSYLTRSEQFF
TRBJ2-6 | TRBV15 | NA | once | TGTGCCACCAGCAGAGATGGGGGCCTGGAAGGTACTGGGGCCAACGTCCTGACTTTC | CATSRDGGLEGTGANVLTF
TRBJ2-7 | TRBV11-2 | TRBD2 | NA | TGTGCCAGCAGGACTAGCGGCTCCTACGAGCAGTACTTC | CASRTSGSYEQYF
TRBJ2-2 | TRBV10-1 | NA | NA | TGCGCCAGCAGCGAGGGGGGGGCTAACACCGGGGAGCTGTTTTTT | CASSEGGANTGELFF
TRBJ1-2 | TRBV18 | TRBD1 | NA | TGTGCCAGCTCAGCCCTCCGGGACAGGGGGCTGGGCTACACCTTC | CASSALRDRGLGYTF
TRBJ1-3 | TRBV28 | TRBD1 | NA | TGTGCCAGCAGGCCTCAGACAGGGGCTGGAAACACCATATATTTT | CASRPQTGAGNTIYF
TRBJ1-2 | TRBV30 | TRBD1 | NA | TGTGCCTGGCGGACAGGGGGGGGGTATGGCTACACCTTC | CAWRTGGGYGYTF
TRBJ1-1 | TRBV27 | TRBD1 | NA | TGTGCCAGCACCCCTCATTGGGCAGGGGGAGAGGACACTGAAGCTTTCTTT | CASTPHWAGGEDTEAFF
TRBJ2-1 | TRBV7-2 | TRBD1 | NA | TGTGCCAGCAGCTTAGAGGGGGCCGGTTACAATGAGCAGTTCTTC | CASSLEGAGYNEQFF